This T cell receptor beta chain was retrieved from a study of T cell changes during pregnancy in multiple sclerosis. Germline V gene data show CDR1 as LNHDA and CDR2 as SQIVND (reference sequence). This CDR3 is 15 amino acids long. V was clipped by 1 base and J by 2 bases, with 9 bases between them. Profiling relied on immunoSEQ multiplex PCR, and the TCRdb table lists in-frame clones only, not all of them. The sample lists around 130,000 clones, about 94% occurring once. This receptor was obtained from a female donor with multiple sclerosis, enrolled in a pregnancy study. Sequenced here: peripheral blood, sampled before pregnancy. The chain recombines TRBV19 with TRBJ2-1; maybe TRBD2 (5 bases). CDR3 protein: CASSIGGQAYNEQFF. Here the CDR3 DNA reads TGTGCCAGTAGTATAGGAGGGCAGGCCTACAATGAGCAGTTCTTC.